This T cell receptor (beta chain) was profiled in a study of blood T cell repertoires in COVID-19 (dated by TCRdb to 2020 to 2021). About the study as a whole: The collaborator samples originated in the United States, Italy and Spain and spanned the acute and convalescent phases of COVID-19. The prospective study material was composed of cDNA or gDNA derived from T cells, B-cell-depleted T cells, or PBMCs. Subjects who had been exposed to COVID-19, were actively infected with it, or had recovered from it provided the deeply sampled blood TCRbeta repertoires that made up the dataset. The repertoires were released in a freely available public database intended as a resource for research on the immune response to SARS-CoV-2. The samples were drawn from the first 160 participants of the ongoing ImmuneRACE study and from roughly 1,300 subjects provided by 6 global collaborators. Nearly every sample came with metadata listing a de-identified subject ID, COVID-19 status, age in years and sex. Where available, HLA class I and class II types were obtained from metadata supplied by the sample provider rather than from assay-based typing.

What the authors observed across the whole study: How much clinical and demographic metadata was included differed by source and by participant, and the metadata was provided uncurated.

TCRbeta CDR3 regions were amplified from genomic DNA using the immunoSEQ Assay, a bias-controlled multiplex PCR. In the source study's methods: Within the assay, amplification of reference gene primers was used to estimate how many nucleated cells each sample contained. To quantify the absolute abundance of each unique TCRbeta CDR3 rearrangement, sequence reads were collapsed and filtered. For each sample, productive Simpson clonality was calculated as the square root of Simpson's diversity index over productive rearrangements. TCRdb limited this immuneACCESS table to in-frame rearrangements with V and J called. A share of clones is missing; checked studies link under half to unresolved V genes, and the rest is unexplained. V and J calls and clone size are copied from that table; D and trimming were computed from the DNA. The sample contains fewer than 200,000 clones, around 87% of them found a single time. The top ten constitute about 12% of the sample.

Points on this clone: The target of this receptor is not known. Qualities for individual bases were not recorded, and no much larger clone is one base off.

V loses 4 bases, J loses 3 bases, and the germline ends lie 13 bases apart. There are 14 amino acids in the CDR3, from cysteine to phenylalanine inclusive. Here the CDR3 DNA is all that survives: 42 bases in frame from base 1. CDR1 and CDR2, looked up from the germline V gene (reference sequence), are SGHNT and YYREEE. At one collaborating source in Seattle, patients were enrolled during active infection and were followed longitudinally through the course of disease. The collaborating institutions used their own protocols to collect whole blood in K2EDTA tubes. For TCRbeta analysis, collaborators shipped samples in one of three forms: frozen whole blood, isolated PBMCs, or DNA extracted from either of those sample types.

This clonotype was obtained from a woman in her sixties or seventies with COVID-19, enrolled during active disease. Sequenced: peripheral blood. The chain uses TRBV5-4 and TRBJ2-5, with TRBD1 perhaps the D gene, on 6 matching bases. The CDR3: CASSLHYREETQYF. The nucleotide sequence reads TGTGCCAGCAGCCTTCACTACAGGGAAGAGACCCAGTACTTC.